These T cell receptor beta chains were read from a single sample in a study of blood T cell repertoires in COVID-19. This table comes from immunoSEQ multiplex PCR, and its TCRdb copy is limited to in-frame clones, with some not included. The data show a few hundred thousand clones, about 89% seen once. Sequenced material: peripheral blood. The receptors derive from a woman aged 30 to 39 with COVID-19, enrolled during active disease. CDR3s include the opening cysteine and the closing phenylalanine or tryptophan. A D gene is named only where the DNA matches it firmly. Expanded clones get a size class; other rows say once, few or many, or leave the size out.

clone size	V gene	D gene	J gene	CDR3 protein	CDR3 DNA
-	TRBV6-2/TRBV6-3	TRBD1	TRBJ2-1	CASSFHGTGAFF	TGTGCCAGCAGTTTCCACGGGACAGGGGCTTTCTTC
-	TRBV27	TRBD1	TRBJ1-2	CASRATGIYGYTF	TGTGCCAGCAGGGCGACAGGGATCTATGGCTACACCTTC
-	TRBV18	-	TRBJ1-6	CASSPLQSRGDSPLHF	TGTGCCAGCTCACCACTCCAGTCCAGGGGTGATTCACCCCTCCACTTT
once	TRBV20-1	-	TRBJ2-5	CSASGLETQYF	TGCAGTGCTAGCGGTCTAGAGACCCAGTACTTC
-	TRBV11-2	TRBD2	TRBJ2-1	CATRPASGGSYNEQFF	TGTGCCACCCGCCCGGCTAGCGGGGGGTCCTACAATGAGCAGTTCTTC
-	TRBV13	-	TRBJ2-5	CASSLGLSFQETQYF	TGTGCCAGCAGCTTAGGCCTCAGTTTTCAAGAGACCCAGTACTTC
-	TRBV4-2	TRBD2	TRBJ2-1	CASAKLAGEYNEQFF	TGTGCCAGCGCCAAGCTAGCGGGGGAGTACAATGAGCAGTTCTTC
-	TRBV10-1	-	TRBJ1-2	CASSQGQNYGYTF	TGCGCCAGCAGCCAAGGACAGAACTATGGCTACACCTTC
once	TRBV28	-	TRBJ1-1	CASSLGGTNTEAFF	TGTGCCAGCAGTTTGGGGGGGACCAACACTGAAGCTTTCTTT
-	TRBV4-1	TRBD1	TRBJ1-4	CASSHDLDRALGKLFF	TGCGCCAGCAGCCACGACTTGGACAGGGCTCTCGGAAAACTGTTTTTT
-	TRBV9	-	TRBJ2-1	CASSPTLAFWQFF	TGTGCCAGCAGCCCCACACTAGCTTTTTGGCAGTTCTTC
once	TRBV9	TRBD1	TRBJ2-1	CASSVGGTGVGEQFF	TGTGCCAGCAGCGTAGGAGGGACAGGGGTAGGTGAGCAGTTCTTC
-	TRBV6-1	-	TRBJ1-1	CASSELQNTEAFF	TGTGCCAGCAGTGAATTACAGAACACTGAAGCTTTCTTT
-	TRBV9	-	TRBJ1-3	CAGSVSAGSGNTIYF	TGTGCCGGCAGCGTATCGGCAGGGTCCGGAAACACCATATATTTT